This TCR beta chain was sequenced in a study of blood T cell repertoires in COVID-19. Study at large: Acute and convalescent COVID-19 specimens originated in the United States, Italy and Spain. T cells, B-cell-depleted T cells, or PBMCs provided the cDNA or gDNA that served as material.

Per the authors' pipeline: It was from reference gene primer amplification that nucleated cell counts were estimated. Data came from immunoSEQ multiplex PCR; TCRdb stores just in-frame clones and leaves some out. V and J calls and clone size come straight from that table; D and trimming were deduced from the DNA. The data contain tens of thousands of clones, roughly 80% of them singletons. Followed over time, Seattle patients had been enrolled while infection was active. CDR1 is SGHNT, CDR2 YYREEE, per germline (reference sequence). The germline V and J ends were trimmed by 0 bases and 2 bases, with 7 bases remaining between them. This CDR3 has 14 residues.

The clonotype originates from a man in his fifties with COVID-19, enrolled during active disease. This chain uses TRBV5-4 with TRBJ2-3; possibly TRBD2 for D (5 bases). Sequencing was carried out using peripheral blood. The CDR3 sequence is CASSLAGSTDTQYF. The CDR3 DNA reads TGTGCCAGCAGCTTGGCGGGGTCCACAGATACGCAGTATTTT.